This TCR beta chain stems from a study of beta chain features in type 1 diabetes. Overall study results and limits: Shortening of TCRB CDR3s, moderate but significant, appeared in all four CD4+ subsets of Type 1 diabetes patients. Whether HLA type influences TCRB rearrangement remained unresolved here.

This clone was found a few times. As yet, its antigen is unknown. Other nucleotide sequences in the sample specify the same CDR3. Blood was drawn once from each donor into heparinised tubes. The draws averaged about 120 mL. By way of CD45RO/CCR7/CD25/CD127/CD95/CD27, the CD4+ regulatory, stem cell-like memory, central memory and naive cells were sorted. Sorted cells reached over 95% purity in every population. Germline values: CDR1 SGHTA, CDR2 FQGNSA. The CDR3 covers 13 residues. The V end was cut by 0 bases, the J end by 3 bases, with 5 bases between. Expressed TCRB transcripts were sequenced because the entire RNA isolate underwent reverse transcription. The protocol was immunoSEQ multiplex PCR, while the TCRdb copy is restricted to in-frame clones and leaves out a portion. The sample comprises 300,000 to 400,000 clones, around 9% of which are singletons, and roughly 1% rests with the top ten.

The sample taken for sequencing was central memory CD4+ T cells from blood. J is TRBJ2-5 and V is TRBV7-2; D is ambiguous. This TCR came from a man aged 30 to 39 with type 1 diabetes. CDR3 DNA: TGTGCCAGCAGCTTAGCTCTCGAAGAGACCCAGTACTTC. This codes for CASSLALEETQYF.